This TCR beta chain emerged from a study of tumor-infiltrating lymphocytes in primary liver carcinoma. Study-wide context: Men as well as women, aged 30 to 69 years, made up the patients.

The input was approximately 500 ng total RNA; TCR beta cDNA was made from it with a constant-region primer. TCR beta libraries came from three nested multiplex PCR rounds using slightly modified ARM-PCR. With TRBV1-TRBV30 forward primers and a C-beta reverse primer, the first two PCR rounds were run for 10 to 11 cycles each. Each CDR3 protein is one row after TCRdb ran MiXCR on the multiplex PCR reads. The table lists roughly 30,000 distinct CDR3 sequences, less than 80% of them singletons. Joint extraction of RNA and DNA used roughly 19-32 mg of bulk tissue that was unsorted. The patients presented with primary liver carcinoma, which was managed through surgical resection. There were over 80% viable tumor cells in every single sample of tumor. This CDR3 has 15 amino acids. V was trimmed by 1 base and J by 3 bases, leaving 13 bases between them.

This receptor was obtained from a man in his forties or fifties with primary liver carcinoma and hepatitis B virus infection. The gene calls are TRBV12-3 or TRBV12-4 and TRBJ2-7; D is possibly TRBD1 or TRBD2 (5 bases each). Sequencing used liver tumor tissue from sampling region 5. Subset noted: tumor region T5, tumor centre. The CDR3 here is CASSLGWGSNYEQYF. CDR3 nucleotides: TGTGCCAGCAGTTTAGGATGGGGGTCCAACTACGAGCAGTACTTC.